This TCR beta chain was sequenced in a study of OX40 agonist ivuxolimab in advanced cancers. Produced via immunoSEQ multiplex PCR; TCRdb's table is partial and in-frame only. The data contain fewer than 25,000 clones, about nine tenths of them singletons. The germline V gene has CDR1 SGHRS and CDR2 YFSETQ. Unmatched junction bases numbered 6, after V lost 3 bases and J lost 3 bases. This CDR3 is 15 amino acids long. The source is an adult with an advanced solid tumor such as melanoma, head and neck, liver or kidney cancer. The V gene is TRBV5-1, the J gene TRBJ2-3; 8 nucleotides align to TRBD2. The starting material was CD4+ or CD8+ T cells sorted from blood, obtained in a trial of the OX40 agonist ivuxolimab. CDR3 protein: CASSSGLAGTDTQYF. The CDR3 DNA is TGCGCCAGCAGCTCCGGACTAGCCGGTACAGATACGCAGTATTTT.